Following are 18 T cell receptor beta chains from one sample sequenced in a study of T cell repertoires in cytomegalovirus infection. Each CDR3 protein gets one entry after TCRdb re-called the reads with MiXCR. The table includes around 550,000 distinct CDR3 sequences, about 25% detected once. Sequencing was done on a sample of PBMCs. The receptors shown here come from a human donor in good health (CMV status not recorded). Some clones in this sample may be carry-over from other donors' samples.

This clonotype occurred a few times. The J gene is TRBJ2-1, the V gene TRBV2; D is uncertain. Trimming took off 3 bases at V and 7 bases at J, with 7 bases between the two ends. CDR3 length: 12 amino acids. The germline CDR1 and CDR2 sequences are SNHLY and FYNNEI. Here the CDR3 reads CASSDPLNEQFF. The CDR3, as DNA: TGTGCCAGCAGTGACCCATTGAATGAGCAGTTCTTC.

This clonotype was counted ten times or more. The V gene is TRBV7-2, the J gene TRBJ2-7; the D is unclear. This CDR3 comprises 14 residues. The germline CDR1 and CDR2 sequences are SGHTA and FQGNSA. V lost 1 base, J lost 2 bases, and 9 bases lay in between. This chain's CDR3 is CASSLGTAAYEQYF. CDR3 bases: TGTGCCAGCAGCTTAGGGACGGCCGCCTACGAGCAGTACTTC. The full variable domain, in which reference TRBV7-2 and TRBJ2-7 provide the parts outside the CDR3, is GAGVSQSPSNKVTEKGKDVELRCDPISGHTALYWYRQSLGQGLEFLIYFQGNSAPDKSGLPSDRFSAERTGGSVSTLTIQRTQQEDSAVYLCASSLGTAAYEQYFGPGTRLTVT.

The chain carries TRBV28 and TRBJ1-2; D is uncertain. Germline values: CDR1 MDHEN, CDR2 SYDVKM. The V gene lost 8 bases and the J gene lost 6 bases, with 13 bases spanning the gap. This CDR3 has 12 residues. In nucleotides, the CDR3 is TGTGCCAGCTACCTCGTTAAAAATGGCTACACCTTC. The encoded protein is CASYLVKNGYTF.

The V call is TRBV12-3 or TRBV12-4, the J call TRBJ2-7; the D is unclear. Trimming left V 4 bases short and J 6 bases short, with 16 bases between. This CDR3 is 14 amino acids long. As DNA, the CDR3 is TGTGCCAGCAGTTCCGGAGCTGCTCAAACCGAGCAGTACTTC. It encodes CASSSGAAQTEQYF.

This clonotype was detected only once. CDR3 region: CSGVEGSSGNTIYF. Here the CDR3 DNA reads TGCAGTGGGGTTGAGGGGAGCTCTGGAAACACCATATATTTT. The chain uses TRBV20-1 and TRBJ1-3, with D perhaps matching TRBD1 (5 bases). V was clipped by 7 bases and J by 0 bases, with 13 bases between them. The CDR3 totals 14 residues. Germline V gene sequence: CDR1 DFQATT, CDR2 SNEGSKA (reference sequence).

This clonotype was seen only a few times. This sequence joins TRBV7-9 and TRBJ2-3, with 10 bases identical to TRBD2. The length of the CDR3 is 17 residues. Looked up from germline, CDR1 is SEHNR and CDR2 is FQNEAQ (reference sequence). Trimming removed 4 bases from V and 4 bases from J; junction bases left unmatched: 11. The CDR3 DNA reads as TGTGCCAGCAGCTCTACGTCTAGCGGGAGTTTGGCAGATACGCAGTATTTT. Its translation is CASSSTSSGSLADTQYF.

In this sample, this clonotype turned up many times. The chain carries TRBV7-2 and TRBJ2-5, with 9 positions matching TRBD2. Germline assignment: CDR1 SGHTA and CDR2 FQGNSA. Trimming removed 5 bases from V and 5 bases from J; junction bases left unmatched: 9. The CDR3 has 15 amino acids. This CDR3 reads CASSHPGLARETQYF. The CDR3 DNA follows: TGTGCCAGCAGCCACCCGGGACTAGCTAGGGAGACCCAGTACTTC.

This chain links TRBV7-8 with TRBJ2-1, with 12 bases lining up with TRBD2. Germline V lookup: CDR1 SGHVS, CDR2 FQNEAQ. The CDR3 covers 18 residues. V gave up 2 bases and J gave up 8 bases; unmatched junction bases: 13. CDR3 coding DNA: TGTGCCAGCAGCTTACGGTATGGGCGGACTAGCGGGAATGATGAGCAGTTCTTC. Translating gives CASSLRYGRTSGNDEQFF.

This clonotype showed up just a few times. CDR3 DNA: TGTGCCAGCAGTTTATATCTGGGACAGGGTATACAGCCCCAGCATTTT. Translating it yields CASSLYLGQGIQPQHF. This chain joins TRBV12-3 or TRBV12-4 and TRBJ1-5; TRBD1 aligns across 9 bases. The V segment lost 2 bases and the J segment 7 bases; nucleotides outside the gene matches: 9. There are 16 residues in the CDR3.

The chain joins TRBV29-1 to TRBJ1-1, with a tentative D call TRBD1 (6 bases). Germline V gene sequence: CDR1 SQVTM, CDR2 ANQGSEA. V gave up 7 bases and J gave up 2 bases, with 17 bases separating them. The CDR3 contains 14 residues. The CDR3 here is CSGRGGALNTEAFF. CDR3 sequence (DNA): TGCAGCGGGCGAGGGGGGGCCCTAAACACTGAAGCTTTCTTT.

J is TRBJ2-7 and V is TRBV28; D not resolved. Germline CDR1 MDHEN, CDR2 SYDVKM. The CDR3 loop spans 11 amino acids. V lost 6 bases and J lost 3, with 6 bases in between. This CDR3 is CASRGHYEQYF. The CDR3 DNA is TGTGCCAGCAGAGGCCACTACGAGCAGTACTTC.

This clonotype has at least ten counts. The J gene is TRBJ1-4, the V gene TRBV7-9; 8 positions match TRBD1. Trimming at V came to 6 bases and at J to 7 bases, leaving 4 bases not matched to a gene. CDR1 is SEHNR and CDR2 is FQNEAQ in the germline V gene (reference sequence). CDR3 size: 13 residues. The DNA for the CDR3 is TGTGCCAGCAGTCCTACAGGGGGTGAAAAACTGTTTTTT. This encodes CASSPTGGEKLFF.

The chain couples TRBV11-2 to TRBJ1-1; D not resolved. In germline, CDR1 is SGHAT, CDR2 FQNNGV. The CDR3 consists of 16 residues. The V and J ends lost 5 bases and 1 base respectively, with 17 bases between them. DNA for the CDR3: TGTGCCAGCAGCCCTTCCCGGGCCTTTTCGAACACTGAAGCTTTCTTT. Protein sequence: CASSPSRAFSNTEAFF.

V usage is TRBV18 and J usage is TRBJ1-5; TRBD1 matches 7 bases. V lost 0 bases to trimming and J lost 2 bases; unmatched junction nucleotides: 10. Germline CDR1 and CDR2: KGHSH and LQKENI. This CDR3 comprises 18 residues. The CDR3 DNA reads TGTGCCAGCTCACCACCGAGTGGGTCCACAGGGGGCAATCAGCCCCAGCATTTT. It encodes CASSPPSGSTGGNQPQHF.

This clonotype came up a few times. V and J are TRBV29-1 and TRBJ2-7; D remains ambiguous. V shed 4 bases and J shed 7 bases, with 11 bases lying between them. This CDR3 spans 11 amino acids. The germline V gene encodes CDR1 SQVTM and CDR2 ANQGSEA. Here the CDR3 reads CSVVAKVEQYF. In DNA form, the CDR3 reads TGCAGCGTTGTGGCGAAGGTTGAGCAGTACTTC.

The rearrangement joins TRBV24-1 to TRBJ2-1; perhaps D is TRBD1 or TRBD2 (5 bases each). Trimming cost V 5 bases and J 15 bases, with 16 bases left between them. CDR1 and CDR2 (germline): KGHDR, SFDVKD. The CDR3 has 12 amino acids. CDR3 sequence reads: CATSGGSKESFF. The DNA for the CDR3 is TGTGCCACCAGTGGGGGGTCGAAAGAGTCGTTCTTC.

The table lists this clonotype with a few counts. The gene calls are TRBV2 and TRBJ2-1; 9 bases fit TRBD2. V shed 0 bases, J shed 9 bases, and the junction held 6 bases outside the gene matches. The length of the CDR3 is 15 residues. Germline V lookup: CDR1 SNHLY, CDR2 FYNNEI. The CDR3 is CASSEALLAGGEQFF. Written as DNA, the CDR3 is TGTGCCAGCAGTGAAGCGCTACTAGCGGGCGGTGAGCAGTTCTTC.

The chain carries TRBV7-2 and TRBJ2-2, with D possibly being TRBD2 (5 bases). Germline V gene lookup returns CDR1 SGHTA and CDR2 FQGNSA. This CDR3 is built from 14 residues. Trimming removed 5 bases at V and 6 bases at J, with 13 bases between. The CDR3 loop reads CASSTTSRAGELFF. In DNA, the CDR3 is TGTGCCAGCAGCACCACTAGTCGGGCCGGGGAGCTGTTTTTT. Looking up the rest from reference TRBV7-2 and TRBJ2-2 gives the full variable domain: GAGVSQSPSNKVTEKGKDVELRCDPISGHTALYWYRQSLGQGLEFLIYFQGNSAPDKSGLPSDRFSAERTGGSVSTLTIQRTQQEDSAVYLCASSTTSRAGELFFGEGSRLTVL.